These 32 T cell receptor beta chains originate from one sample sequenced in a study of cytomegalovirus exposure and HLA in healthy donors. The primer mix had 60 Vbeta and 13 Jbeta primers. Clones were sequenced by immunoSEQ multiplex PCR, and TCRdb holds only the in-frame ones, with some missing. Among around 130,000 clones, less than 85% were seen once, and the ten largest hold less than 2%. Sequencing input: PBMCs. The source is a man in his forties in good health and CMV-seronegative.

This clone was counted once. The chain joins TRBV7-9 to TRBJ2-5, with TRBD1 matching over 9 bases. After removal of 2 bases from V and 5 bases from J, the junction contained 9 bases not matched to a gene. CDR3 length equals 16 residues. The V gene's germline CDR1 is SEHNR and CDR2 FQNEAQ (reference sequence). The CDR3 region is CASSLPFTGGGETQYF. In DNA, the CDR3 is TGTGCCAGCAGCTTACCCTTTACAGGGGGCGGGGAGACCCAGTACTTC.

This chain uses TRBV27 with TRBJ2-7, with 7 bases matching TRBD2. V lost 1 base, J lost 2 bases, and 5 bases stayed unmatched. Germline values: CDR1 MNHEY, CDR2 SMNVEV (reference sequence). The CDR3 spans 15 residues. CDR3: CASSLLGGTAYEQYF. CDR3 sequence (DNA): TGTGCCAGCAGTTTATTGGGGGGGACGGCCTACGAGCAGTACTTC.

This clone was found once. This chain links TRBV5-4 with TRBJ1-6; tentative D call: TRBD1 (6 bases). The CDR3 contains 16 residues. Trimming cost V 0 bases and J 7 bases, with 14 bases left between them. Germline CDR1 and CDR2: SGHNT and YYREEE (reference sequence). CDR3 in DNA: TGTGCCAGCAGCTTGGTAGTGGGGCAGGGGAATTCACCCCTCCACTTT. This translates into CASSLVVGQGNSPLHF.

V is TRBV9 and J is TRBJ2-1, with D tentatively TRBD2 (5 bases). The length of the CDR3 is 17 residues. V was clipped by 1 base and J by 0 bases, with 14 bases between them. The germline gives CDR1 SGDLS, CDR2 YYNGEE. Written as DNA, the CDR3 is TGTGCCAGCAGCGTATTTCTAGCCCCGAGCTCCTACAATGAGCAGTTCTTC. Its protein is CASSVFLAPSSYNEQFF.

J is TRBJ2-6 and V is TRBV7-8, with D perhaps matching TRBD1 (6 bases). Trimming cost V 5 bases and J 4 bases, with 18 bases left between them. This CDR3 comprises 17 residues. Germline CDR1 and CDR2: SGHVS and FQNEAQ. The DNA of the CDR3 is TGTGCCAGCAGCGGCCGGGACAACCCGGCGGGGGCCAACGTCCTGACTTTC. Its protein is CASSGRDNPAGANVLTF.

V usage is TRBV6-1 and J usage is TRBJ2-1; TRBD1 aligns across 7 bases. J lost 3 bases, V lost 6 bases, and 8 bases had no gene match. Germline V gene data show CDR1 as MNHNS and CDR2 as SASEGT. The length of the CDR3 is 15 residues. The CDR3 nucleotides are TGTGCCAGCAGGGAGACAGGGCCCCTCTACAATGAGCAGTTCTTC. It yields the protein CASRETGPLYNEQFF.

The CDR3 reads CASSLDNNQPQHF. CDR3 in DNA: TGTGCCAGCAGCTTGGATAACAATCAGCCCCAGCATTTT. The rearrangement joins TRBV5-6 to TRBJ1-5; D is ambiguous. V lost 0 bases to trimming and J lost 3 bases, with 4 bases between them. Germline CDR1 reads SGHDT; CDR2 reads YYEEEE. The CDR3 spans 13 residues.

The rearrangement uses TRBV10-3 and TRBJ2-1; 7 bases are shared with TRBD1. In germline, CDR1 is ENHRY, CDR2 SYGVKD. This CDR3 contains 15 residues. Trimming took 5 bases from V and 3 from J; bases not matched to a gene: 7. The CDR3 here is CAISPGTEVYNEQFF. CDR3 in DNA: TGTGCCATCAGTCCCGGGACAGAGGTCTACAATGAGCAGTTCTTC.

The CDR3 nucleotides are TGCGCCAGCAGCCTCCGAGACAGGCGCAGGAATTCACCCCTCCACTTT. This codes for CASSLRDRRRNSPLHF. V and J are TRBV4-1 and TRBJ1-6; the D gene is possibly TRBD1 (6 bases). CDR1 and CDR2 (germline): MGHRA, YSYEKL. V was trimmed by 4 bases and J by 7 bases, leaving 17 bases between them. This CDR3 has 16 amino acids.

V usage is TRBV7-9 and J usage is TRBJ2-1; D is uncertain. The germline CDR1 and CDR2 sequences are SEHNR and FQNEAQ (reference sequence). This CDR3 contains 16 residues. The V end lost 2 bases, the J end lost 5 bases, and 16 bases lay between the germline ends. CDR3 amino acids: CASSLTDLNIDNEQFF. The CDR3 bases are TGTGCCAGCAGCTTAACAGACCTTAACATCGACAATGAGCAGTTCTTC.

About this clone: Other nucleotide sequences from this sample produce the same CDR3. J is TRBJ2-3 and V is TRBV11-2; D call uncertain. The CDR3 length is 12 residues. V was shortened by 5 bases and J by 0 bases, with 3 bases between the two germline ends. Germline values: CDR1 SGHAT, CDR2 FQNNGV. The CDR3 loop is CASSLSTDTQYF. In DNA form, the CDR3 reads TGTGCCAGCAGCCTCAGCACAGATACGCAGTATTTT.

The count of this clone is one. The chain has TRBV9 and TRBJ2-3; 10 bases are shared with TRBD2. The V gene end was trimmed by 3 bases and the J gene end by 5 bases; junction bases not matched to a gene: 9. This CDR3 spans 16 amino acids. CDR1 is SGDLS and CDR2 is YYNGEE in the germline V gene. The CDR3 here is CASSAGNSGGKDTQYF. The CDR3 coding sequence is TGTGCCAGCAGCGCGGGGAATAGCGGGGGGAAAGATACGCAGTATTTT.

The rearrangement uses TRBV23-1 and TRBJ1-3; TRBD1 might be the D (5 bases). TRBV23-1 is an ORF for which the function is uncertain. The CDR3 sequence is 17 residues long. Trimming shortened V by 0 bases and J by 0 bases, and 12 bases separated the two germline ends. In DNA, the CDR3 is TGCGCCAGCAGTCAATCCGTGGACAAGACCTCTGGAAACACCATATATTTT. Amino acid sequence: CASSQSVDKTSGNTIYF.

This clone was counted once. CDR3: CASSGGTAVLYEQYF. CDR3 DNA sequence: TGTGCCAGCAGCGGCGGGACCGCCGTCCTCTACGAGCAGTACTTC. The chain links TRBV2 to TRBJ2-7, with D possibly being TRBD2 (6 bases). The CDR3 runs to 15 residues. Germline CDR1 and CDR2: SNHLY and FYNNEI. V lost 6 bases to trimming and J lost 3 bases, with 18 bases between them.

The chain joins TRBV2 to TRBJ2-1; 7 positions agree with TRBD2. V was pared by 3 bases and J by 5 bases, with 4 bases of the junction left unmatched. Germline V CDR1 and CDR2: SNHLY, FYNNEI. The CDR3 consists of 14 residues. The CDR3 protein is CASSEGLADNEQFF. As DNA, the CDR3 is TGTGCCAGCAGTGAGGGTCTAGCGGACAATGAGCAGTTCTTC.

This chain joins TRBV7-2 and TRBJ2-5; D is undetermined. The last part of the DNA fits TRBJ2-7 better; the J call may be wrong. Germline CDR1 SGHTA, CDR2 FQGNSA. The CDR3 length is 19 residues. The CDR3 nucleotides read TGTGCCAGCAGCTTAGCGGATGCTTCGACGAGATCCAGGTCCTACGAGCAGTACTTC. Translation: CASSLADASTRSRSYEQYF.

This clone came up once. The V call is TRBV27, the J call TRBJ1-4; D perhaps matches TRBD1 (5 bases). Between the trimmed V and J ends, which lost 2 bases and 5 bases, there was a span of 9 bases. The germline V gene encodes CDR1 MNHEY and CDR2 SMNVEV (reference sequence). The CDR3 is 14 amino acids. The CDR3: CASSLRQLNEKLFF. For the CDR3, the DNA is TGTGCCAGCAGTTTACGACAGCTAAATGAAAAACTGTTTTTT.

V usage is TRBV4-1 and J usage is TRBJ1-6, with 8 nucleotides matching TRBD1. CDR3 length: 15 amino acids. J lost 8 bases, V lost 1 base, and 4 bases had no gene match. Looked up from germline, CDR1 is MGHRA and CDR2 is YSYEKL. The CDR3 region is CASSQAGGKDSPLHF. The CDR3 DNA sequence: TGCGCCAGCAGCCAAGCAGGGGGCAAAGATTCACCCCTCCACTTT.

This clone showed up just once. The chain recombines TRBV7-9 with TRBJ2-2; 9 bases agree with TRBD1. Germline loops: CDR1 SEHNR, CDR2 FQNEAQ (reference sequence). The CDR3 runs to 17 residues. Losses at the gene ends were 5 bases for V and 5 bases for J; bases not matched to a gene: 12. The CDR3 DNA reads TGTGCCAGCAGCCCACCATGGACAGGGGTAGGAACCGGGGAGCTGTTTTTT. Its translation is CASSPPWTGVGTGELFF.

V usage is TRBV14 and J usage is TRBJ1-6; 10 bases are a match to TRBD1. This CDR3 has 14 residues. The V gene end was trimmed by 6 bases and the J gene end by 13 bases; junction bases not matched to a gene: 9. Germline V gene lookup returns CDR1 SGHDN and CDR2 FVKESK. The CDR3 reads CASSLTGTGAPLHF. The CDR3 nucleotides read TGTGCCAGCAGTCTTACCGGGACAGGGGCGCCCCTCCACTTT.

V is TRBV27 and J is TRBJ1-2; 9 positions agree with TRBD1. Germline trimming cut 6 bases from V and 1 base from J; bases unmatched to any gene: 9. Germline V gives CDR1 MNHEY, CDR2 SMNVEV (reference sequence). The CDR3 extends over 16 amino acids. The CDR3 reads CASRREPGQGNYGYTF. The CDR3 region has the DNA TGTGCCAGCAGACGAGAACCGGGACAGGGTAACTATGGCTACACCTTC.

J is TRBJ2-1 and V is TRBV4-2, with no clear D. V lost 11 bases to trimming and J lost 4 bases, with 15 bases between them. Germline-derived CDR1 and CDR2 are LGHNA and YNFKEQ. The CDR3 contains 13 residues. This chain's CDR3 is CAPRRSFYNEQFF. As DNA, the CDR3 is TGTGCCCCGAGGCGGTCCTTTTACAATGAGCAGTTCTTC.

The count of this clone is one. J is TRBJ1-4 and V is TRBV5-1, with 8 bases aligning to TRBD1. The CDR3 extends over 15 amino acids. Per germline, CDR1 SGHRS and CDR2 YFSETQ. V lost 0 bases, J lost 6 bases, and 4 bases stayed unmatched. The CDR3 DNA sequence: TGCGCCAGCAGCTTGGAGGCAGGGGGCGATGAAAAACTGTTTTTT. Residues: CASSLEAGGDEKLFF.

This clone was detected only a few times. The chain combines TRBV7-8 with TRBJ1-1; a weak D match, TRBD1 (5 bases). Trimming removed 3 bases from V and 0 bases from J, with 8 bases in between. This CDR3 has 14 amino acids. Germline assignment: CDR1 SGHVS and CDR2 FQNEAQ. The CDR3 sequence is CASSFGQMNTEAFF. The CDR3, as DNA: TGTGCCAGCAGCTTTGGACAAATGAACACTGAAGCTTTCTTT.

The V and J genes are TRBV5-1 and TRBJ2-5; 13 positions agree with TRBD2. The DNA end is a closer match to TRBJ2-7, so the J assignment may be wrong. CDR3 length equals 17 residues. CDR1 SGHRS and CDR2 YFSETQ come from the germline V gene. The DNA of the CDR3 is TGCGCCAGCAGCCTGTGGGCCGGGACTAGCGGGGCCTACGAGCAGTACTTC. It encodes CASSLWAGTSGAYEQYF.

This chain joins TRBV7-9 and TRBJ2-5, with 8 bases lining up with TRBD1. The J call may be incorrect, as the DNA end agrees better with TRBJ2-7. The CDR3 contains 15 residues. Germline CDR1 is SEHNR and CDR2 is FQNEAQ (reference sequence). Here the CDR3 DNA reads TGTGCCAGCAGCCTACGGAGGACAGGGTCTGGCGAGCAGTACTTC. Protein: CASSLRRTGSGEQYF.

The gene calls are TRBV29-1 and TRBJ2-5; 8 positions match TRBD2. J was trimmed by 3 bases and V by 3 bases; bases with no gene match: 3. In germline, CDR1 is SQVTM, CDR2 ANQGSEA. The CDR3 is 13 amino acids. CDR3 residues: CSVEDGREETQYF. CDR3 nucleotide sequence: TGCAGCGTTGAGGACGGGAGGGAAGAGACCCAGTACTTC.

This clone was found a few times. The V and J genes are TRBV10-3 and TRBJ2-5, with D possibly matching TRBD1 (6 bases). V was clipped by 3 bases and J by 4 bases, with 15 bases between them. Germline V gene sequence: CDR1 ENHRY, CDR2 SYGVKD. The CDR3 runs to 15 residues. The chain's CDR3 is CAISDPREGGETQYF. CDR3 nucleotides: TGTGCCATCAGTGATCCCAGGGAAGGGGGAGAGACCCAGTACTTC.

A remark on this clone: The junction differs from germline at one of its ends, possibly a read error. CDR3 residues: CASSFGRVDSLKQCF. The CDR3 DNA is TGTGCCAGCAGCTTCGGTCGGGTCGATTCGCTCAAGCAGTGCTTC. The chain links TRBV7-9 to TRBJ2-7; D is uncertain. This CDR3 is 15 amino acids long. CDR1 is SEHNR, CDR2 FQNEAQ, per germline (reference sequence). Full variable domain (rest looked up from reference TRBV7-9 and TRBJ2-7): DTGVSQNPRHKITKRGQNVTFRCDPISEHNRLYWYRQTLGQGPEFLTYFQNEAQLEKSRLLSDRFSAERPKGSFSTLEIQRTEQGDSAMYLCASSFGRVDSLKQCFGPGTRLTVT.

This chain connects TRBV28 to TRBJ2-1; no reliable D call. The V gene's germline CDR1 is MDHEN and CDR2 SYDVKM. There are 14 residues in the CDR3. The V and J ends lost 6 bases and 5 bases respectively, with 14 bases between them. CDR3 DNA sequence: TGTGCCAGCAGCCCCGCCGTCAGTCACAATGAGCAGTTCTTC. Encoded protein: CASSPAVSHNEQFF.

The rearrangement links TRBV14 to TRBJ1-1; D perhaps matches TRBD1 (5 bases). The length of the CDR3 is 15 residues. V lost 0 bases, J lost 1 base, and 9 bases lay in between. Per the germline V gene, CDR1 is SGHDN and CDR2 is FVKESK. The CDR3 DNA sequence: TGTGCCAGCAGCCAAGAGAGGGGAGGGAACACTGAAGCTTTCTTT. Translating it yields CASSQERGGNTEAFF.

V is TRBV7-9 and J is TRBJ2-4; no clear D gene. V was shortened by 5 bases and J by 3 bases, with 11 bases between the two germline ends. The germline V gene encodes CDR1 SEHNR and CDR2 FQNEAQ (reference sequence). CDR3 length: 14 residues. This CDR3 reads CASSPKTGKNIQYF. CDR3 nucleotide sequence: TGTGCCAGCAGCCCAAAAACCGGCAAAAACATTCAGTACTTC.